Described below is a single TCR beta chain sequence and its context. The sample comes from a study of metastatic and nonmetastatic thyroid tumors. The overall study: Across blood and tumor or nodule tissue, repertoires from malignant and benign thyroid patients were compared with one another.

Patients had received no treatment of any kind before thyroid surgery. TCRdb reassembled clones from the PCR reads with MiXCR. The sample lists 15,000 to 20,000 clones, about 28% seen once, with over 9.5% in the top ten. V was trimmed by 3 bases and J by 2 bases, leaving 13 bases between them. Looked up from germline, CDR1 is SGHRS and CDR2 is YFSETQ. The CDR3 consists of 15 residues. The sequenced material came from blood. The receptor's source is a female donor with papillary thyroid cancer or a benign thyroid nodule (not recorded which). Some clones in this sample may be carry-over from other donors' samples. This chain uses TRBV5-1 with TRBJ2-3; D might be TRBD1 (5 bases). The CDR3, as DNA: TGCGCCAGCAGCTCCGGACACCTCGCCACAGATACGCAGTATTTT. Translated: CASSSGHLATDTQYF.